The entry below describes one TCR beta chain. This specimen belongs to a study of Graves' ophthalmopathy and Graves' hyperthyroidism. The CDR3 has 16 amino acids. Trimming removed 5 bases from V and 6 bases from J; junction bases left unmatched: 15. Germline V gene sequence: CDR1 SGHAT, CDR2 FQDESV (reference sequence). RNA transcripts served as template for amplifying TCR beta CDR3 sequences. The first-round RT-PCR employed HTBI primers together with the Qiagen OneStep RT-PCR kit. A multiplex PCR was then performed as the second round. TCRdb re-analysed the multiplex PCR reads in MiXCR, keeping a single row per CDR3 protein. The sample yields around 600,000 distinct CDR3 sequences, about 38% seen once.

V usage is TRBV11-1 and J usage is TRBJ1-1; 7 nucleotides align to TRBD1. The sample consisted of peripheral blood. The TCR originated in an adult man with Graves' ophthalmopathy. In DNA form, the CDR3 reads TGTGCCAGCAGCCAAGGCACAGGGGCAACGAGGTCTGAAGCTTTCTTT. Amino acid sequence: CASSQGTGATRSEAFF.